This TCR beta chain is drawn from a study of T cells in Graves' hyperthyroidism and ophthalmopathy. What was amplified from RNA transcripts were TCR beta CDR3 regions. First-round RT-PCR of the TCR CDR3 relied on the HTBI primer set. Via MiXCR, TCRdb re-called the multiplex PCR reads, giving one row per CDR3 protein. The sample holds 490,000 or so distinct CDR3 sequences, around 16% seen once. The germline gives CDR1 DFQATT, CDR2 SNEGSKA (reference sequence). There are 16 residues in the CDR3. V lost 6 bases to trimming and J lost 0 bases; unmatched junction nucleotides: 12. This receptor was obtained from a woman aged 25-40 years with Graves' ophthalmopathy. This rearrangement joins TRBV20-1 to TRBJ2-7; 9 positions match TRBD1. Sequences were obtained from blood. The CDR3 region has the DNA TGCAGTGCCGGGACAGGGAACACCGGGAGCTCCTACGAGCAGTACTTC. Translated: CSAGTGNTGSSYEQYF.